The 27 T cell receptor beta chains reported below all come from one sample, sequenced in a study of blood T cell repertoires in COVID-19. The method was immunoSEQ multiplex PCR; TCRdb's version includes in-frame clones alone and lacks a portion of them. The sample contains 90,000 to 150,000 clones, around 89% of which appear only once. The sequenced sample consisted of peripheral blood. The receptors come from a human donor with acute or convalescent COVID-19. The donor label of this sample is uncertain.

The rearrangement links TRBV9 to TRBJ1-1; possibly TRBD1 for D (6 bases). In germline, CDR1 is SGDLS, CDR2 YYNGEE. V lost 0 bases and J lost 1, with 7 bases in between. The CDR3 length is 14 residues. The CDR3, as DNA: TGTGCCAGCAGCGTAGCAGGGGCGAACACTGAAGCTTTCTTT. It specifies CASSVAGANTEAFF.

V and J are TRBV5-1 and TRBJ1-1, with D perhaps matching TRBD1 (6 bases). Germline V gene data show CDR1 as SGHRS and CDR2 as YFSETQ. V was shortened by 4 bases and J by 8 bases, with 15 bases between the two germline ends. There are 13 residues in the CDR3. The CDR3 is CASSVQGSGEAFF. For the CDR3, the DNA is TGCGCCAGCAGCGTACAGGGATCCGGGGAAGCTTTCTTT.

V and J are TRBV6-6 and TRBJ1-6; D unresolved. Germline-derived CDR1 and CDR2 are MNHNY and SVGAGI (reference sequence). CDR3 length: 15 amino acids. Trimming took off 0 bases at V and 5 bases at J, with 8 bases between the two ends. Here the CDR3 DNA reads TGTGCCAGCAGTTACTCACGGGTTGATAATTCACCCCTCCACTTT. It specifies CASSYSRVDNSPLHF.

This chain connects TRBV10-3 to TRBJ1-5, with TRBD1 matching 8 bases. After removal of 7 bases from V and 4 bases from J, the junction contained 9 bases not matched to a gene. CDR3 length: 15 residues. In germline, CDR1 is ENHRY, CDR2 SYGVKD. CDR3 sequence: CAITPGQAVNQPQHF. The CDR3 region has the DNA TGTGCCATCACCCCGGGACAGGCGGTAAATCAGCCCCAGCATTTT.

This chain connects TRBV5-1 to TRBJ2-1, with 9 bases matching TRBD1. V dropped 1 base and J dropped 7; count of bases not matched to a gene: 3. CDR1 is SGHRS and CDR2 is YFSETQ in the germline V gene. The CDR3 runs to 14 residues. The CDR3 region has the DNA TGCGCCAGCAGCTTGTCACAGGGGGCGAATGAGCAGTTCTTC. Protein sequence: CASSLSQGANEQFF.

V is TRBV2 and J is TRBJ1-6, with D maybe TRBD1 (5 bases). The V gene's germline CDR1 is SNHLY and CDR2 FYNNEI. V was cut by 6 bases and J by 7 bases, with 16 bases left in between. The CDR3 runs 15 residues. The chain's CDR3 is CASRLGGSGNSPLHF. CDR3 coding DNA: TGTGCCAGCAGGTTGGGGGGATCTGGGAATTCACCCCTCCACTTT.

The chain links TRBV2 to TRBJ1-5; 8 bases align to TRBD1. Germline V gene data show CDR1 as SNHLY and CDR2 as FYNNEI. V lost 1 base, J lost 0 bases, and 2 bases stayed unmatched. The CDR3 has 16 residues. The CDR3 nucleotides are TGTGCCAGCAGTGAAGGGACAGGGACTAGCAATCAGCCCCAGCATTTT. Protein sequence: CASSEGTGTSNQPQHF.

The V gene is TRBV7-2, the J gene TRBJ2-3; 9 bases map to TRBD2. CDR1 and CDR2 from the germline V gene are SGHTA and FQGNSA. The length of the CDR3 is 16 residues. The trim removed 4 bases at V and 3 bases at J, leaving 8 bases unmatched. CDR3 region: CASSSRGRESTDTQYF. CDR3 DNA sequence: TGTGCCAGCAGCTCCCGCGGGAGGGAGTCGACAGATACGCAGTATTTT.

V gene TRBV7-8 combines with J gene TRBJ2-7; 12 bases are shared with TRBD2. Trimming cost V 4 bases and J 1 base; bases outside gene matches: 11. Germline V gene sequence: CDR1 SGHVS, CDR2 FQNEAQ. This CDR3 contains 18 residues. CDR3 in amino acids: CASSSRLAGVMESYEQYF. CDR3 nucleotides: TGTGCCAGCAGCTCCAGACTAGCGGGAGTTATGGAGTCCTACGAGCAGTACTTC.

This clone was detected only a few times. The DNA for the CDR3 is TGTGCCAGCAGTCCTCAGACAGGGGGCATCTATGGCTACACCTTC. The encoded protein is CASSPQTGGIYGYTF. The gene calls are TRBV6-6 and TRBJ1-2; 10 bases fit TRBD1. This CDR3 has 15 residues. The V segment lost 5 bases and the J segment 4 bases; nucleotides outside the gene matches: 7. Germline values: CDR1 MNHNY, CDR2 SVGAGI (reference sequence).

The V call is TRBV5-5, the J call TRBJ1-4; TRBD1 might be the D (5 bases). Trimming cost V 7 bases and J 7 bases, with 8 bases left between them. The germline gives CDR1 SGHKS, CDR2 YYEKEE (reference sequence). This CDR3 region has 11 residues. Here the CDR3 reads CASRDSEKLFF. DNA of the CDR3: TGTGCCAGCCGGGACTCTGAAAAACTGTTTTTT.

The chain employs TRBV25-1 and TRBJ2-1; the match to TRBD2 covers 12 bases. V lost 7 bases, J lost 7 bases, and 8 bases stayed unmatched. CDR3 length equals 15 residues. Germline CDR1 MGHDK, CDR2 SYGVNS. CDR3 DNA: TGTGCCAGCACCCGGGGACTAGCGGGTAGGAATGAGCAGTTCTTC. Translated, it gives CASTRGLAGRNEQFF.

The J gene is TRBJ2-7, the V gene TRBV20-1; 7 nucleotides agree with TRBD1. The trim removed 6 bases at V and 3 bases at J, leaving 2 bases unmatched. Germline loops: CDR1 DFQATT, CDR2 SNEGSKA (reference sequence). The CDR3 runs 11 residues. CDR3 protein: CSARQGYEQYF. The CDR3 DNA reads as TGCAGTGCCAGACAGGGCTACGAGCAGTACTTC.

V and J are TRBV5-3 and TRBJ2-7; TRBD2 is a possible D gene (6 bases). TRBV5-3 is identified as an open reading frame with a role that is uncertain. Deletions cut 4 bases from V and 5 bases from J, with 10 bases between. The CDR3 loop spans 12 amino acids. CDR3 amino acids: CARSPPGDEQYF. CDR3 bases: TGTGCCAGAAGCCCCCCGGGGGACGAGCAGTACTTC.

The chain couples TRBV10-3 to TRBJ2-7; D is perhaps TRBD1 (6 bases). The CDR3 is 15 residues long. V gave up 2 bases and J gave up 2 bases, with 13 bases separating them. Germline CDR1 reads ENHRY; CDR2 reads SYGVKD. The CDR3 DNA reads as TGTGCCATCAGTGAGCCGACAGGTTCTCCCTACGAGCAGTACTTC. This gives the protein CAISEPTGSPYEQYF.

V usage is TRBV3-1 (or the pseudogene TRBV3-2) and J usage is TRBJ1-1; a possible D gene is TRBD1 (6 bases). The V gene lost 5 bases and the J gene lost 12 bases, with 13 bases spanning the gap. CDR1 is LGHDT and CDR2 is YNNKEL in the germline V gene (reference sequence). The length of the CDR3 is 11 residues. The CDR3 sequence: CASSGGQLPFF. CDR3 DNA: TGTGCCAGCAGCGGTGGACAGCTTCCTTTCTTT.

In this sample, this clone turned up once. CDR3 nucleotides: TGTGCCACCAGTTTAGCCCGGGCAGGGAATGAGCAGTTCTTC. Amino acid sequence: CATSLARAGNEQFF. The chain recombines TRBV15 with TRBJ2-1, with a tentative D call TRBD1 (5 bases). The CDR3 length is 14 residues. Trimming shortened V by 6 bases and J by 7 bases, and 16 bases separated the two germline ends. The germline CDR1 and CDR2 sequences are LNHNV and YYDKDF (reference sequence).

The chain employs TRBV28 and TRBJ1-6; a possible D gene is TRBD1 (5 bases). The ends were cut back, 6 bases at V and 7 bases at J, with 16 bases in the middle. This CDR3 is built from 15 residues. Germline CDR1 is MDHEN and CDR2 is SYDVKM. For the CDR3, the DNA is TGTGCCAGCAGCTATGGACAAGGAAAAAATTCACCCCTCCACTTT. Translating it yields CASSYGQGKNSPLHF.

The CDR3 DNA follows: TGTGCCAGCAGCCGGGGGGGAGCTGGGGAAAAACTGTTTTTT. It yields the protein CASSRGGAGEKLFF. The chain employs TRBV4-2 and TRBJ1-4, with a possible D match to TRBD1 (5 bases). The germline CDR1 and CDR2 sequences are LGHNA and YNFKEQ. The CDR3 has 14 amino acids. V shed 4 bases and J shed 8 bases, with 14 bases lying between them.

The chain uses TRBV6-1 and TRBJ2-1; 9 nucleotides align to TRBD2. CDR3 size: 16 residues. Germline loops: CDR1 MNHNS, CDR2 SASEGT. Trimming at V came to 2 bases and at J to 4 bases, leaving 6 bases not matched to a gene. CDR3 DNA: TGTGCCAGCAGTGAATGGGCGGGGGGGCCTTACAATGAGCAGTTCTTC. Protein product: CASSEWAGGPYNEQFF.

This chain uses TRBV9 with TRBJ1-2, with 8 nucleotides matching TRBD1. This CDR3 is 14 amino acids long. Germline CDR1 SGDLS, CDR2 YYNGEE. After removal of 3 bases from V and 6 bases from J, the junction contained 7 bases not matched to a gene. CDR3: CASSGDRIRDGYTF. CDR3 nucleotides: TGTGCCAGCAGCGGGGACAGGATTAGAGATGGCTACACCTTC. The variable domain in full, completed from reference TRBV9 and TRBJ1-2, reads DSGVTQTPKHLITATGQRVTLRCSPRSGDLSVYWYQQSLDQGLQFLIQYYNGEERAKGNILERFSAQQFPDLHSELNLSSLELGDSALYFCASSGDRIRDGYTFGSGTRLTVV.

This chain joins TRBV28 and TRBJ1-5; D is perhaps TRBD1 (6 bases). The CDR3 loop spans 13 amino acids. Germline lookup yields CDR1 MDHEN and CDR2 SYDVKM. Trimming shortened V by 8 bases and J by 3 bases, and 11 bases separated the two germline ends. The CDR3: CASEPGDNQPQHF. As DNA, the CDR3 is TGTGCCAGCGAACCAGGGGACAATCAGCCCCAGCATTTT.

This clone showed up just once. This chain links TRBV9 with TRBJ1-3, with D perhaps TRBD1 (5 bases). V lost 0 bases, J lost 0 bases, and 16 bases lay in between. The CDR3 spans 18 residues. CDR1 is SGDLS, CDR2 YYNGEE, per germline. Here the CDR3 reads CASSVGLVGGTSGNTIYF. In DNA form, the CDR3 reads TGTGCCAGCAGCGTAGGGCTAGTGGGGGGAACCTCTGGAAACACCATATATTTT. Full variable domain (rest looked up from reference TRBV9 and TRBJ1-3): DSGVTQTPKHLITATGQRVTLRCSPRSGDLSVYWYQQSLDQGLQFLIQYYNGEERAKGNILERFSAQQFPDLHSELNLSSLELGDSALYFCASSVGLVGGTSGNTIYFGEGSWLTVV.

The chain employs TRBV7-2 and TRBJ2-7; 8 bases are shared with TRBD2. The V and J ends lost 1 base and 3 bases, in that order; junction bases with no gene match: 5. The CDR3 consists of 15 residues. CDR1 is SGHTA and CDR2 is FQGNSA in the germline V gene. The CDR3: CASSLVLAGVYEQYF. CDR3 in DNA: TGTGCCAGCAGCTTAGTGCTAGCGGGCGTCTACGAGCAGTACTTC.

The genes are TRBV4-3 and TRBJ2-3; 9 bases match TRBD2. The CDR3 has 15 amino acids. Trimming removed 0 bases from V and 6 bases from J; junction bases left unmatched: 4. Germline CDR1 LGHNA, CDR2 YSLEER. CDR3 residues: CASSQDLAGGDTQYF. DNA of the CDR3: TGCGCCAGCAGCCAAGATTTGGCGGGGGGGGATACGCAGTATTTT.

This rearrangement joins TRBV7-9 to TRBJ2-3, with TRBD2 as a possible D gene (6 bases). Deletions cut 1 base from V and 7 bases from J, with 15 bases between. The germline CDR1 and CDR2 sequences are SEHNR and FQNEAQ (reference sequence). CDR3 size: 15 residues. The CDR3 loop is CASSLVRGGANTQYF. Written as DNA, the CDR3 is TGTGCCAGCAGCTTAGTAAGGGGAGGAGCAAATACGCAGTATTTT.

This chain connects TRBV6-4 to TRBJ2-2; D possibly corresponds to TRBD2 (5 bases). The ends were cut back, 8 bases at V and 3 bases at J, with 7 bases in the middle. CDR1 and CDR2 from the germline V gene are MRHNA and SNTAGT. This CDR3 spans 12 amino acids. In DNA, the CDR3 is TGTGCCAGCGAAGCGGACACCGGGGAGCTGTTTTTT. The encoded protein is CASEADTGELFF.